This T cell receptor (beta chain) was sequenced in a study of early T cells in non-severe SARS-CoV-2 infection. Study-level background: The authors sequenced bulk RNA from unsorted whole blood, leaving chains unpaired. Study-wide points: Anti-spike CD8 responses were favored in VDJdb matching, and private and CD4 specificities were missed.

Unique molecular identifiers tagged individual cDNA molecules. TCRdb reanalysed the 5' RACE reads using MiXCR and keeps one entry per CDR3 protein. The sample contains tens of thousands of distinct CDR3 sequences, 9% to 10% of which appear only once. Concerning this clonotype: Its specificity is unknown.

Trimming left V 0 bases short and J 5 bases short, with 11 bases between. CDR3 size: 14 residues. Germline V gene data show CDR1 as SGHRS and CDR2 as YFSETQ. The material sequenced was whole blood, taken at baseline. The source of this sequence is an adult who was a healthcare worker with PCR-confirmed SARS-CoV-2 infection or an uninfected control (not recorded which). The chain carries TRBV5-1 and TRBJ2-5, with D possibly being TRBD2 (5 bases). CDR3: CASSLGTLRETQYF. The CDR3 coding sequence is TGCGCCAGCAGCTTGGGGACTCTTAGGGAGACCCAGTACTTC.